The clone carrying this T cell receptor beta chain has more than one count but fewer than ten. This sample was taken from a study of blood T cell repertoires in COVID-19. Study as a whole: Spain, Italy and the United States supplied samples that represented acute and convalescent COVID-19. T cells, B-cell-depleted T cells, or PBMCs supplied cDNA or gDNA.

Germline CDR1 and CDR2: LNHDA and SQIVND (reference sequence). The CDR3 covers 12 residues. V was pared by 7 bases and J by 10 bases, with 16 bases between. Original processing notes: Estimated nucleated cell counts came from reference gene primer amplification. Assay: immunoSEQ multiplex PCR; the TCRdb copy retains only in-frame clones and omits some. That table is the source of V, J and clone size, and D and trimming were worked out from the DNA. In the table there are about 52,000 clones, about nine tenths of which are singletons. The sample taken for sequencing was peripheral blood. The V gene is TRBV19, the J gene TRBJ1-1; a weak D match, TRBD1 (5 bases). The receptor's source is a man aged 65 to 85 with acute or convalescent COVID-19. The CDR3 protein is CASTPEGGAAFF. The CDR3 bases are TGTGCCAGTACCCCTGAGGGAGGGGCAGCTTTCTTT.